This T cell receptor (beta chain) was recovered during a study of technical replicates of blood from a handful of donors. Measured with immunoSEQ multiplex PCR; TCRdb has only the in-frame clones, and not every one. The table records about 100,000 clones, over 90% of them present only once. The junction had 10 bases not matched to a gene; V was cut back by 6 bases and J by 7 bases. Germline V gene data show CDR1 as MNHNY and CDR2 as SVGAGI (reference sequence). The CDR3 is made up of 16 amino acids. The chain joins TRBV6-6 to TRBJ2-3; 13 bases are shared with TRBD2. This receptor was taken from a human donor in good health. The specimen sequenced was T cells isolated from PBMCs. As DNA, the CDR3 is TGTGCCAGCAGACAACTAGCGGGAGGGCCGGGTTATACGCAGTATTTT. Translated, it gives CASRQLAGGPGYTQYF.